These 20 T cell receptor beta chains were all obtained from the same sample, sequenced in a study of CD8 T cells in ankylosing spondylitis. Each CDR3 protein gets one entry after TCRdb re-called the 5' RACE reads with MiXCR. The table lists more than 400,000 distinct CDR3 sequences, 5.3% of them singletons, with roughly 3.5% in the top ten. Study-level findings and limits: A motif of eight highly homologous TCR beta variants was seen as apparently characteristic of ankylosing spondylitis blood.

No antigens are known for them. Sequenced material: blood, either unsorted or a sorted T cell fraction (not recorded which). The receptors were gathered from a male donor with ankylosing spondylitis.

This clonotype was picked up many times. This chain joins TRBV7-2 and TRBJ1-5; D uncertain. With 1 base removed from V and 4 bases from J, the gap between germline ends came to 8 bases. CDR1 and CDR2 (germline): SGHTA, FQGNSA. The CDR3 runs 14 residues. CDR3 nucleotides: TGTGCCAGCAGCTTAGTAGGGCAGAATCAGCCCCAGCATTTT. Translating gives CASSLVGQNQPQHF.

This clonotype was observed a handful of times. V gene TRBV18 combines with J gene TRBJ2-6; 7 nucleotides agree with TRBD1. The germline gives CDR1 KGHSH, CDR2 LQKENI. The CDR3 is 18 residues long. V shed 3 bases, J shed 0 bases, and the junction held 8 bases outside the gene matches. CDR3 in amino acids: CASSPVGQDLSGANVLTF. CDR3 DNA sequence: TGTGCCAGCTCACCTGTCGGACAGGACCTCTCTGGGGCCAACGTCCTGACTTTC.

This clonotype was seen a few times. The gene calls are TRBV28 and TRBJ2-5; D call uncertain. This CDR3 has 14 amino acids. Germline assignment: CDR1 MDHEN and CDR2 SYDVKM. With 5 bases removed from V and 1 base from J, the gap between germline ends came to 11 bases. CDR3 in DNA: TGTGCCAGCAGTCTCGGACCGGTCCAAGAGACCCAGTACTTC. As protein: CASSLGPVQETQYF.

This clonotype was recorded at least ten times. The gene calls are TRBV10-3 and TRBJ1-3; 8 bases map to TRBD1. The CDR3 runs 17 residues. The V gene end was trimmed by 9 bases and the J gene end by 2 bases; junction bases not matched to a gene: 15. Germline assignment: CDR1 ENHRY and CDR2 SYGVKD. The CDR3, as DNA: TGTGCCATTAAACCGACTAAAACGGACAGGGCTGGAAACACCATATATTTT. It yields the protein CAIKPTKTDRAGNTIYF.

This clonotype occurred a few times. V usage is TRBV7-9 and J usage is TRBJ2-1; 7 nucleotides line up with TRBD2. Germline V gene data show CDR1 as SEHNR and CDR2 as FQNEAQ (reference sequence). This CDR3 comprises 14 residues. The ends lost 3 bases at V and 6 bases at J; junction bases unmatched: 5. CDR3 protein: CASSFGGSGNEQFF. The CDR3 region has the DNA TGTGCCAGCAGCTTTGGCGGGAGCGGCAATGAGCAGTTCTTC.

This rearrangement joins TRBV4-1 to TRBJ2-1, with D perhaps matching TRBD2 (5 bases). Trimming stripped 6 bases from V and 8 bases from J, with 20 bases between. The CDR3 has 15 amino acids. Germline V gene sequence: CDR1 MGHRA, CDR2 YSYEKL. Written as DNA, the CDR3 is TGCGCCAGCAGAAGCCCGGGAAAAAAGATCCATGAGCAGTTCTTC. This translates into CASRSPGKKIHEQFF.

The table lists this clonotype with many counts. The chain recombines TRBV9 with TRBJ2-3, with D unclear. Germline CDR1 is SGDLS and CDR2 is YYNGEE. This CDR3 spans 15 amino acids. V lost 3 bases, J lost 0 bases, and 11 bases lay in between. The CDR3 nucleotides read TGTGCCAGCAGCGCAAGGACGGCTAGCACAGATACGCAGTATTTT. Encoded protein: CASSARTASTDTQYF.

This clonotype was counted at least ten times. The V and J genes are TRBV29-1 and TRBJ2-7; 9 nucleotides match TRBD1. Germline-derived CDR1 and CDR2 are SQVTM and ANQGSEA. Trimming removed 3 bases from V and 13 bases from J; junction bases left unmatched: 13. This CDR3 has 13 residues. The CDR3 nucleotides are TGCAGCGTTGATGGGGGACCGGGACAGGGCCTTTACTTC. It specifies CSVDGGPGQGLYF.

The J gene is TRBJ2-2, the V gene TRBV11-3; weak D call: TRBD1 (5 bases). This CDR3 has 16 amino acids. Germline CDR1 reads SGHNT; CDR2 reads YENEEA. The V and J ends lost 0 bases and 1 base respectively, with 9 bases between them. CDR3 sequence reads: CASSLDPRENTGELFF. The DNA of the CDR3 is TGTGCCAGCAGCTTAGATCCCAGGGAGAACACCGGGGAGCTGTTTTTT.

This clonotype has ten or more counts. This chain joins TRBV29-1 and TRBJ2-5; 8 bases are shared with TRBD1. Trimming took 4 bases from V and 5 from J; bases not matched to a gene: 6. Germline V gene lookup returns CDR1 SQVTM and CDR2 ANQGSEA. The CDR3 is 13 amino acids. CDR3 protein: CSVVRGRLETQYF. CDR3 DNA sequence: TGCAGCGTTGTCAGGGGGCGACTGGAGACCCAGTACTTC. Using reference TRBV29-1 and TRBJ2-5 for the parts outside the CDR3, the full variable domain is SAVISQKPSRDICQRGTSLTIQCQVDSQVTMMFWYRQQPGQSLTLIATANQGSEATYESGFVIDKFPISRPNLTFSTLTVSNMSPEDSSIYLCSVVRGRLETQYFGPGTRLLVL.

There are many counts of this clonotype. V gene TRBV7-2 combines with J gene TRBJ2-7, with a weak D call TRBD1 (5 bases). Per the germline V gene, CDR1 is SGHTA and CDR2 is FQGNSA. This CDR3 contains 13 residues. V was trimmed by 3 bases and J by 4 bases, leaving 10 bases between them. CDR3 amino acids: CASSLRTTYEQYF. CDR3 DNA: TGTGCCAGCAGCTTGAGGACAACTTACGAGCAGTACTTC. The full variable domain, its missing parts supplied by reference TRBV7-2 and TRBJ2-7, is GAGVSQSPSNKVTEKGKDVELRCDPISGHTALYWYRQSLGQGLEFLIYFQGNSAPDKSGLPSDRFSAERTGGSVSTLTIQRTQQEDSAVYLCASSLRTTYEQYFGPGTRLTVT.

This clonotype was observed at least ten times. This chain connects TRBV5-6 to TRBJ2-1; 13 bases agree with TRBD2. Germline V gives CDR1 SGHDT, CDR2 YYEEEE. This CDR3 spans 17 amino acids. The V gene end was trimmed by 3 bases and the J gene end by 7 bases; junction bases not matched to a gene: 10. The CDR3 protein is CASSSLGGLAGANEQFF. For the CDR3, the DNA is TGTGCCAGCAGCTCCCTTGGCGGACTAGCGGGAGCGAATGAGCAGTTCTTC.

This clonotype was counted ten times or more. The gene calls are TRBV20-1 and TRBJ2-3; no reliable D call. The CDR3 spans 14 residues. From germline, CDR1 is DFQATT and CDR2 SNEGSKA (reference sequence). Trimming cost V 5 bases and J 0 bases, with 12 bases left between them. CDR3 sequence (DNA): TGCAGTGCTGCCCGTGGTCCCAGCACAGATACGCAGTATTTT. Its translation is CSAARGPSTDTQYF.

Only a few counts were recorded for this clonotype. J is TRBJ2-3 and V is TRBV10-3; TRBD1 agrees at 9 bases. Germline V gene sequence: CDR1 ENHRY, CDR2 SYGVKD. The CDR3 contains 14 residues. After removal of 4 bases from V and 2 bases from J, the junction contained 1 base not matched to a gene. CDR3 coding DNA: TGTGCCATCAGTGGGACAGGGGCCACAGATACGCAGTATTTT. Translated, it gives CAISGTGATDTQYF.

At least ten counts were recorded for this clonotype. The V and J genes are TRBV20-1 and TRBJ2-7; D not resolved. CDR1 and CDR2 (germline): DFQATT, SNEGSKA (reference sequence). V lost 2 bases and J lost 2, with 22 bases in between. The CDR3 runs 17 residues. Here the CDR3 reads CSARSVFRVSDTYEQYF. Written as DNA, the CDR3 is TGCAGTGCTAGATCTGTCTTTAGGGTTTCCGACACCTACGAGCAGTACTTC.

This clonotype occurred many times. At one end the junction does not follow the germline gene, possibly because of a read error. The J gene is TRBJ1-2, the V gene TRBV5-1; 8 positions match TRBD1. This CDR3 has 13 residues. The germline CDR1 and CDR2 sequences are SGHRS and YFSETQ. CDR3 DNA sequence: TGCGCCAGCAGGTTGGACAGGGCATGGGGCTACACCTTC. Translated, it gives CASRLDRAWGYTF.

This clonotype was seen ten or more times. The CDR3 loop reads CASSYDRDTYNEQFF. The CDR3 DNA sequence: TGTGCCAGCAGTTACGACAGGGATACCTACAATGAGCAGTTCTTC. The V gene is TRBV6-5, the J gene TRBJ2-1; 7 bases are shared with TRBD1. Germline loops: CDR1 MNHEY, CDR2 SVGAGI. The CDR3 contains 15 residues. Unmatched junction bases numbered 3, after V lost 2 bases and J lost 2 bases.

Of note for this clonotype: Being one base from a much bigger clone, this may be a read error. The chain joins TRBV12-3 or TRBV12-4 to TRBJ2-7, with 10 bases lining up with TRBD1. This CDR3 spans 14 amino acids. The CDR3 is CASSLRDRGSEQCF. The CDR3 DNA reads as TGTGCCAGCAGTTTAAGGGACAGGGGCTCCGAGCAGTGCTTC.

This clonotype occurred many times. This sequence joins TRBV5-1 and TRBJ2-1; 9 nucleotides align to TRBD2. This CDR3 has 17 amino acids. The germline gives CDR1 SGHRS, CDR2 YFSETQ. With 0 bases clipped from V and 5 bases from J, the junction kept 9 bases outside the gene matches. For the CDR3, the DNA is TGCGCCAGCAGCTTGGGGGCTAGCGGGGACTATGACAATGAGCAGTTCTTC. As protein: CASSLGASGDYDNEQFF.

This chain joins TRBV20-1 and TRBJ1-3; TRBD1 might be the D (6 bases). The CDR3 length is 15 residues. The V gene lost 5 bases and the J gene lost 0 bases, with 14 bases spanning the gap. The V gene's germline CDR1 is DFQATT and CDR2 SNEGSKA (reference sequence). This chain's CDR3 is CSAGKGGTSGNTIYF. As DNA, the CDR3 is TGCAGTGCTGGGAAGGGGGGAACCTCTGGAAACACCATATATTTT.